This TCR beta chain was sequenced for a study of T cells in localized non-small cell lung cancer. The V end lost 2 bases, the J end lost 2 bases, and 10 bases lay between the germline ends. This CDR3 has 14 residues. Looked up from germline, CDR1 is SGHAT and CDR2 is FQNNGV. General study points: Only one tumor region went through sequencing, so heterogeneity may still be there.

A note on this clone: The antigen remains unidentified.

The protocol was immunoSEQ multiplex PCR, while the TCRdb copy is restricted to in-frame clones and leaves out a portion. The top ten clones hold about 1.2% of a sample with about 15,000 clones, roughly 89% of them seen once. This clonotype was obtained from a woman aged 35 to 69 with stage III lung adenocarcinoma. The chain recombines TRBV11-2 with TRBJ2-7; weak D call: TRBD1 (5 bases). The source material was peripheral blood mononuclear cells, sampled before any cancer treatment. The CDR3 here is CASSLQGPPYEQYF. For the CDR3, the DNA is TGTGCCAGCAGCTTACAGGGTCCTCCCTACGAGCAGTACTTC.